These T cell receptor beta chains were read from a single sample in a study of Graves' ophthalmopathy and Graves' hyperthyroidism. TCRdb independently ran MiXCR on the multiplex PCR reads; one entry per CDR3 protein. The sample shows 200,000 to 250,000 distinct CDR3 sequences, over 25% of them seen only once. Sequences were obtained from peripheral blood. The receptors were gathered from a man aged 50-59 years with Graves' ophthalmopathy. CDR3s include the opening cysteine and the closing phenylalanine or tryptophan. Fields, in order: clone size, J gene, D gene, V gene, CDR3 DNA, CDR3 protein. A D gene is named only where the DNA matches it firmly. Size tells how often a clone was seen (once, few, many) or the class of an expanded clone, and some rows leave it out.

>many|TRBJ2-7|NA|TRBV11-2
TGTGCCAGCAGCTTGGCCAGGACAGAGCAGTACTTC
CASSLARTEQYF
>many|TRBJ2-7|NA|TRBV6-2/TRBV6-3
TGTGCCAGCCGCAGGTCGGGACTTCAATTTAGCTCCTACGAGCAGTACTTC
CASRRSGLQFSSYEQYF
>NA|TRBJ2-7|TRBD1|TRBV28
TGTGCCAGCAGTCTAAACCCCGGGACAGTATACGAGCAGTACTTC
CASSLNPGTVYEQYF
>NA|TRBJ2-7|NA|TRBV6-1
TGTGCCAGCGCGACGGTGGGGTCGCCGGCCTACGAGCAGTACTTC
CASATVGSPAYEQYF
>NA|TRBJ1-1|NA|TRBV6-1
TGTGCCAGCACCGCCAGGGTGAACACTGAAGCTTTCTTT
CASTARVNTEAFF
>many|TRBJ1-1|NA|TRBV29-1
TGCAGCGTTGGGACGGGTTACACTGAAGCTTTCTTT
CSVGTGYTEAFF
>NA|TRBJ2-5|TRBD1|TRBV7-2
TGTGCCAGCAGTCTGGACAGGAAAGAGACCCAGTACTTC
CASSLDRKETQYF
>NA|TRBJ1-2|NA|TRBV12-3/TRBV12-4
TGTGCCAGCAGTTTAGGGGGACACTATGGCTACACCTTC
CASSLGGHYGYTF
>many|TRBJ2-2|NA|TRBV19
TGTGCCAGTAGTCCCAGCGGGCCGCCGTGGGAGCTGTTTTTT
CASSPSGPPWELFF
>NA|TRBJ1-1|TRBD1|TRBV14
TGTGCCAGCAGCCTTTTTCCAGGACAGGGGCGCAGAGTCCACCTAAAGAACACTGAAGCTTTCTTT
CASSLFPGQGRRVHLKNTEAFF
>once|TRBJ1-5|NA|TRBV6-2/TRBV6-3
TGTGCCAGCACCCCGCCGGGGGTAGGCCTTTATAGCAATCAGCCCCAGCATTTT
CASTPPGVGLYSNQPQHF
>many|TRBJ2-5|NA|TRBV24-1
TGTGCCACCAGTGACCCAACACGGACGGAGACCCAGTACTTC
CATSDPTRTETQYF
>NA|TRBJ1-5|NA|TRBV6-2/TRBV6-3
TGTGCCAGTGGGACGGACAATCAGCCCCAGCATTTT
CASGTDNQPQHF
>many|TRBJ1-2|NA|TRBV18
TGTGCCAGCTCACCCAGTAGAATCCCGAACTATGGCTACACCTTC
CASSPSRIPNYGYTF
>many|TRBJ1-1|NA|TRBV12-3/TRBV12-4
TGTGCCAGCAGCCCGGGCCTACTGAACACTGAAGCTTTCTTT
CASSPGLLNTEAFF
>many|TRBJ2-7|TRBD2|TRBV11-3
TGTGCCAGCAGAAAGGGACTAGAAGACGAGCAGTACTTC
CASRKGLEDEQYF
>once|TRBJ2-5|NA|TRBV7-2
TGTGCCAGCAGCCGCAACCCAGGGGGGGGAGAGACCCAGTACTTC
CASSRNPGGGETQYF
>few|TRBJ1-5|NA|TRBV6-1
TGTGCCAGCAGAGAGAGCAGGGCTACTGGCAATCAGCCCCAGCATTTT
CASRESRATGNQPQHF
>NA|TRBJ2-7|NA|TRBV6-1
TGTGCCAGCAGCTCGGACAGTAAGTACGAGCAGTACTTC
CASSSDSKYEQYF
>many|TRBJ2-7|NA|TRBV28
TGTGCCAGCAGTTTATACGGCTACGAGCAGTACTTC
CASSLYGYEQYF
>many|TRBJ2-6|TRBD1|TRBV6-6
TGTGCCAGCAGCGCCGGGACAGGGACCTCTGGGGCCAACGTCCTGACTTTC
CASSAGTGTSGANVLTF
>many|TRBJ2-5|NA|TRBV7-9
TGTGCCAGCAGCGGACGCACGAATCAAGAGACCCAGTACTTC
CASSGRTNQETQYF
>NA|TRBJ2-2|NA|TRBV12-3/TRBV12-4
TGTGCCAGCAGTTTTAGCAGGGGGGGGACCGGGGAGCTGTTTTTT
CASSFSRGGTGELFF
>many|TRBJ2-2|NA|TRBV10-3
TGTGCCATCAAGTTCGGGGGGCGGAACACCGGGGAGCTGTTTTTT
CAIKFGGRNTGELFF
>NA|TRBJ2-5|NA|TRBV6-1
TGTCTCAGCAGTGCGGGACAGCGAGGGGAGACCCAGTACTTC
CLSSAGQRGETQYF
>many|TRBJ2-7|NA|TRBV19
TGTGCCAGTAGTATGGGGCTGGACTCCTACGAGCGGTACTTC
CASSMGLDSYERYF
>many|TRBJ2-7|NA|TRBV12-3/TRBV12-4
TGTGCCAGCCTGGACTCAAGCAGCTACGAGCAGTACTTC
CASLDSSSYEQYF
>many|TRBJ1-1|NA|TRBV12-3/TRBV12-4
TGTGCCAGCAGTTTTCCAAAGACAGAGGTGAACACTGAAGCTTTCTTT
CASSFPKTEVNTEAFF
>many|TRBJ2-5|TRBD2|TRBV18
TGTGCCAGCTTGCCCCCTCCCTCGGCGGGAGGAACACAGACCCAGTACTTC
CASLPPPSAGGTQTQYF
>many|TRBJ2-5|TRBD1|TRBV6-6
TGTGCCAGCAGCACCGGGACAGGGGTTCAAGGTCCCACCAAAGAGACCCAGTACTTC
CASSTGTGVQGPTKETQYF
>NA|TRBJ1-1|NA|TRBV28
TGTGCCAGCAGTTTAGATCCAGGGTCCTCGGACACTGAAGCTTTCTTT
CASSLDPGSSDTEAFF
>NA|TRBJ2-2|TRBD1|TRBV18
TGTGCCAGCTCACCACGTAACGGACAGGGCTACACCGGGGAGCTGTTTTTT
CASSPRNGQGYTGELFF
>many|TRBJ1-2|NA|TRBV12-3/TRBV12-4
TGTGCCAGCAGTTTAGTCCGTGGTTGGCGATTC
CASSLVRGWRF
>many|TRBJ2-4|TRBD1|TRBV13
TGTGCCAGCAGCTTCCGGGACAGGGGCCCCGGGGGCAAAAACATTCAGTACTTC
CASSFRDRGPGGKNIQYF
>NA|TRBJ2-5|NA|TRBV29-1
TGCAGCGTTGAAGGACGGGAAGGGACCCAGTACTTC
CSVEGREGTQYF
>many|TRBJ2-5|NA|TRBV9
TGTGCCAGCAGCGTAGCTCGGGAGACCCAGTACTTC
CASSVARETQYF
>many|TRBJ2-7|NA|TRBV7-9
TGTGCCAGCAGCCCGCCTAGCAACGAGCAGTACTTC
CASSPPSNEQYF
>many|TRBJ1-5|NA|TRBV6-1
TGTGCCAGCAGTGACAGCCGGACCAATCAGCCCCAGCATTTT
CASSDSRTNQPQHF
>many|TRBJ2-5|NA|TRBV9
TGTGCCAGCAGCAGAGGGCAACAAGAGACCCAGTACTTC
CASSRGQQETQYF
>many|TRBJ1-3|TRBD1|TRBV20-1
TGCAGTGCACGAACGACAGGGGTATCGGGAAACACCATATATTTT
CSARTTGVSGNTIYF
>NA|TRBJ1-1|TRBD1|TRBV12-3/TRBV12-4
TGTGCCAGCCGGATCACACAGGGGGACACTGAAGCTTTCTTT
CASRITQGDTEAFF
>many|TRBJ2-7|NA|TRBV5-1
TGCGCCAGCAGCTTCGATTCCTACGAGCAGTACTTC
CASSFDSYEQYF
>NA|TRBJ2-7|TRBD2|TRBV20-1
TGCAGTGCTAGAGAGCCCAGTTTCGGGACTAGCGGGAGGGCTTACGAGCAGTACTTC
CSAREPSFGTSGRAYEQYF
>NA|TRBJ1-6|TRBD1|TRBV12-3/TRBV12-4
TGTGCCAGCAGAGGGGGCGATGATTCACCCCTCCACTTT
CASRGGDDSPLHF
>NA|TRBJ2-5|NA|TRBV28
TGTGCCAGCAGTTCGGGGGTCTTCCAAGAGACCCAGTACTTC
CASSSGVFQETQYF
>many|TRBJ1-1|TRBD1|TRBV29-1
TGCAGCGTTGATTCGGGACAGGGGGTCCCTGAAGCTTTCTTT
CSVDSGQGVPEAFF
>few|TRBJ2-7|TRBD2|TRBV12-3/TRBV12-4
TGTGCCAGCAGTTTTCTCCCCCTTGGCGGGGAGGGTACCTACGAGCAGTACTTC
CASSFLPLGGEGTYEQYF
>many|TRBJ1-2|TRBD1|TRBV28
TGTGCCAGCTTAGCAGCTGGACAGGGCCTTAGGAGCTACACCTTC
CASLAAGQGLRSYTF
>many|TRBJ1-6|NA|TRBV12-3/TRBV12-4
TGTGCCAGCAGTGCCCGGGCGGGGCAGTATAATTCACCCCTCCACTTT
CASSARAGQYNSPLHF
>many|TRBJ2-7|TRBD1|TRBV18
TGTGCCAGCTCCGCGACCGGGACAGCCTCCTACGAGCAGTACTTC
CASSATGTASYEQYF
>many|TRBJ1-2|NA|TRBV6-1
TGTGCCAGCAGCTTCCAAAGCGTCTATGGCTACACCTTC
CASSFQSVYGYTF
>few|TRBJ2-5|TRBD1|TRBV6-2/TRBV6-3
TGTGCCAGCAGGTACGACAGGGTCCAAGAGACCCAGTACTTC
CASRYDRVQETQYF
>many|TRBJ2-2|TRBD2|TRBV7-3
TGTGCCAGCAGCGCCGAATTAGCGGGAGCGGGGACCGGGGAGCTGTTTTTT
CASSAELAGAGTGELFF